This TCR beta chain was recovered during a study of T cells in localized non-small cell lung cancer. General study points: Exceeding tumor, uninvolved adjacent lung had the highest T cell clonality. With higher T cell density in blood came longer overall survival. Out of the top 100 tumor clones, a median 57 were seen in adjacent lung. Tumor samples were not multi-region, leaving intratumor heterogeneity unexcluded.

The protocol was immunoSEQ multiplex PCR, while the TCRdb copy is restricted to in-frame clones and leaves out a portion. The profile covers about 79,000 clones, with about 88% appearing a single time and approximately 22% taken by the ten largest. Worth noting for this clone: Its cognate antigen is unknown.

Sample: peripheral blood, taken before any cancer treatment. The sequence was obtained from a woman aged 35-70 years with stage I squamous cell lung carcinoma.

The CDR3 loop reads CASSLEGTGRGTEAFF. In nucleotides, the CDR3 is TGTGCCAGCAGCCTAGAGGGGACAGGGCGTGGCACTGAAGCTTTCTTT. V usage is TRBV7-2 and J usage is TRBJ1-1, with 9 positions matching TRBD1. Trimming removed 5 bases from V and 4 bases from J; junction bases left unmatched: 11. The germline V gene has CDR1 SGHTA and CDR2 FQGNSA. The CDR3 sequence is 16 residues long.